The 22 T cell receptor beta chains reported below all come from one sample, sequenced in a study of OX40 agonist ivuxolimab in advanced cancers. Library construction relied on the immunoSEQ multiplex PCR assay. TCRdb stores this immuneACCESS table with in-frame sequences only. Part of the clones is absent; in the studies checked, under half of the shortfall reflects unresolved V genes, and no reason is known for the rest. The sample contains 15,000 to 20,000 clones, 80% to 90% of them found a single time. The ten largest account for approximately 10% of the sample. Sequencing was performed on CD4+ or CD8+ T cells sorted from blood, taken in a trial of the OX40 agonist ivuxolimab. These receptors were collected from an adult with an advanced solid tumor such as melanoma, head and neck, liver or kidney cancer.

CDR3 nucleotides: TGCAGCGTTGAACTGGGGGCTACCTACGAGCAGTACTTC. It codes for CSVELGATYEQYF. This chain links TRBV29-1 with TRBJ2-7, with a tentative D call TRBD1 (6 bases). In germline, CDR1 is SQVTM, CDR2 ANQGSEA. The CDR3 is made up of 13 amino acids. V dropped 2 bases and J dropped 2 bases, with 10 bases sitting between them.

The CDR3 protein is CSVDEENTEAFF. Written as DNA, the CDR3 is TGCAGCGTTGATGAGGAGAACACTGAAGCTTTCTTT. This chain links TRBV29-1 with TRBJ1-1; no clear D gene. Germline-derived CDR1 and CDR2 are SQVTM and ANQGSEA. Trimming took 3 bases from V and 1 from J, leaving 6 bases between them. The CDR3 has 12 residues.

With regard to this clone: The sample contains more than one DNA sequence encoding this CDR3. The V gene is TRBV30, the J gene TRBJ2-3; unclear D gene. The CDR3 is 12 residues long. V was shortened by 1 base and J by 2 bases, with 4 bases between the two germline ends. CDR1 and CDR2 (germline): GTSNPN, SVGIG (reference sequence). The CDR3, as DNA: TGTGCCTGGAGTGCTAACACAGATACGCAGTATTTT. It is translated as CAWSANTDTQYF.

This chain links TRBV6-5 with TRBJ2-7; no reliable D call. Germline assignment: CDR1 MNHEY and CDR2 SVGAGI. The CDR3 totals 14 residues. The V end was cut by 10 bases, the J end by 0 bases, with 16 bases between. The CDR3 sequence: CATARTVSSYEQYF. The DNA for the CDR3 is TGTGCCACCGCCCGGACCGTGAGCTCCTACGAGCAGTACTTC.

The chain uses TRBV5-6 and TRBJ2-1; D call uncertain. The CDR3 length is 11 residues. Germline lookup yields CDR1 SGHDT and CDR2 YYEEEE. Trimming took 6 bases from V and 10 from J, leaving 11 bases between them. The chain's CDR3 is CASTLLGEQFF. The CDR3 DNA reads as TGTGCCAGCACCCTTCTGGGGGAGCAGTTCTTC.

The V and J genes are TRBV4-2 and TRBJ1-2; D unclear. Germline values: CDR1 LGHNA, CDR2 YNFKEQ. V lost 0 bases to trimming and J lost 2 bases, with 10 bases between them. This CDR3 spans 15 amino acids. CDR3 protein: CASSQDISPNYGYTF. The CDR3 DNA is TGTGCCAGCAGCCAAGATATATCTCCAAACTATGGCTACACCTTC.

V and J are TRBV27 and TRBJ1-5, with D unresolved. The CDR3 contains 15 residues. V was shortened by 3 bases and J by 3 bases, with 12 bases between the two germline ends. Germline assignment: CDR1 MNHEY and CDR2 SMNVEV (reference sequence). Written as DNA, the CDR3 is TGTGCCAGCAGTTTTATATGGGATCTCAATCAGCCCCAGCATTTT. Translating it yields CASSFIWDLNQPQHF.

The genes are TRBV6-1 and TRBJ2-5; D possibly corresponds to TRBD2 (5 bases). The J call is doubtful: the DNA matches TRBJ2-7 better. CDR3 length: 15 amino acids. The germline V gene has CDR1 MNHNS and CDR2 SASEGT. The CDR3 reads CASSWTQRSSYEQYF. CDR3 nucleotide sequence: TGTGCCAGCAGCTGGACTCAGAGGAGCTCCTACGAGCAGTACTTC.

As DNA, the CDR3 is TGTGCCAGCAGCGTAGGGGGGGTTCCCTCCTATGGCTACACCTTC. It translates to CASSVGGVPSYGYTF. The chain combines TRBV9 with TRBJ1-2; D is perhaps TRBD1 (5 bases). CDR1 is SGDLS and CDR2 is YYNGEE in the germline V gene. This CDR3 has 15 amino acids. Trimming took 0 bases from V and 4 from J, leaving 13 bases between them.

This CDR3 reads CASSRGSQETQYF. DNA of the CDR3: TGTGCCAGCAGTCGAGGGTCTCAAGAGACCCAGTACTTC. The chain recombines TRBV28 with TRBJ2-5; D is possibly TRBD2 (5 bases). The CDR3 length is 13 residues. V lost 5 bases and J 2 bases, leaving 9 bases between the germline ends. Germline lookup yields CDR1 MDHEN and CDR2 SYDVKM.

By frequency in the sample, this clone is medium-sized. CDR3 in DNA: TGTGCCACAACTACAGAAAATAGCAATCAGCCCCAGCATTTT. Translating it yields CATTTENSNQPQHF. The chain recombines TRBV19 with TRBJ1-5, with D hard to call. Trimming took off 10 bases at V and 0 bases at J, with 13 bases between the two ends. CDR1 is LNHDA, CDR2 SQIVND, per germline (reference sequence). The CDR3 runs 14 residues.

The rearrangement uses TRBV15 and TRBJ1-5; D call uncertain. Germline CDR1 is LNHNV and CDR2 is YYDKDF (reference sequence). The CDR3 covers 14 residues. Trimming shortened V by 0 bases and J by 0 bases, and 3 bases separated the two germline ends. The CDR3 protein is CATSRDLSNQPQHF. The CDR3 nucleotides are TGTGCCACCAGCAGAGACCTTAGCAATCAGCCCCAGCATTTT.

The V and J genes are TRBV19 and TRBJ1-2, with D unresolved. V was pared by 6 bases and J by 2 bases, with 10 bases between. CDR1 and CDR2 (germline): LNHDA, SQIVND (reference sequence). This CDR3 region has 13 residues. The CDR3 nucleotides are TGTGCCAGTAGCCTGGGGATAAACTATGGCTACACCTTC. Residues: CASSLGINYGYTF.

The chain combines TRBV4-2 with TRBJ2-2; 7 bases match TRBD1. The germline V gene has CDR1 LGHNA and CDR2 YNFKEQ. The CDR3 has 14 residues. The V and J ends lost 8 bases and 4 bases, in that order; junction bases with no gene match: 7. CDR3 protein: CASSPGGSTGELFF. The CDR3 DNA sequence: TGTGCCAGCTCTCCAGGGGGTAGCACCGGGGAGCTGTTTTTT.

The genes are TRBV19 and TRBJ2-2; D gene uncertain. CDR1 and CDR2 from the germline V gene are LNHDA and SQIVND (reference sequence). The CDR3 loop spans 16 amino acids. V was trimmed by 0 bases and J by 4 bases, leaving 12 bases between them. CDR3 loop: CASSIDLEPGTGELFF. The CDR3 DNA is TGTGCCAGTAGTATAGATCTAGAACCGGGCACCGGGGAGCTGTTTTTT.

The chain links TRBV28 to TRBJ1-2; 8 positions match TRBD1. Germline trimming cut 1 base from V and 2 bases from J; bases unmatched to any gene: 6. Germline V gives CDR1 MDHEN, CDR2 SYDVKM. This CDR3 is built from 16 residues. CDR3 nucleotide sequence: TGTGCCAGCAGTTTATCGACAGGGGTGAGCAACTATGGCTACACCTTC. Its protein is CASSLSTGVSNYGYTF.

The CDR3 spells CASSVEGTGELFF. The DNA for the CDR3 is TGTGCCAGCAGCGTAGAGGGCACCGGGGAGCTGTTTTTT. The chain recombines TRBV9 with TRBJ2-2; no clear D. CDR1 and CDR2 (germline): SGDLS, YYNGEE. The CDR3 consists of 13 residues. V gave up 0 bases and J gave up 4 bases, with 4 bases separating them.

The chain has TRBV9 and TRBJ2-5; D tentatively fits TRBD1 or TRBD2 (5 bases each). Germline V gives CDR1 SGDLS, CDR2 YYNGEE. CDR3 size: 14 residues. The V and J ends lost 0 bases and 5 bases respectively, with 11 bases between them. For the CDR3, the DNA is TGTGCCAGCAGCGTAGGGGGCGGGCGGGAGACCCAGTACTTC. The encoded protein is CASSVGGGRETQYF.

The chain joins TRBV4-1 to TRBJ1-4, with TRBD1 matching over 9 bases. Trimming removed 3 bases from V and 4 bases from J; junction bases left unmatched: 9. This CDR3 is 17 amino acids long. Germline V gene sequence: CDR1 MGHRA, CDR2 YSYEKL. CDR3 DNA sequence: TGCGCCAGCAGCCACCGTGACAGGGGGGGCGGTAATGAAAAACTGTTTTTT. This sequence encodes CASSHRDRGGGNEKLFF.

V is TRBV6-1 and J is TRBJ1-5; no reliable D call. This CDR3 has 20 amino acids. Germline V CDR1 and CDR2: MNHNS, SASEGT. Trimming stripped 4 bases from V and 0 bases from J, with 25 bases between. The CDR3 loop is CASSVFSVPSGLYSNQPQHF. CDR3 in DNA: TGTGCCAGCAGTGTATTCTCGGTTCCTTCTGGACTGTATAGCAATCAGCCCCAGCATTTT.

The chain's CDR3 is CASSKGLADTTGELFF. In DNA, the CDR3 is TGTGCCAGCAGTAAGGGACTAGCGGATACCACCGGGGAGCTGTTTTTT. The chain is built from TRBV27 and TRBJ2-2; 11 bases map to TRBD2. V gave up 5 bases and J gave up 4 bases; unmatched junction bases: 6. CDR3 length: 16 residues. CDR1 and CDR2 from the germline V gene are MNHEY and SMNVEV (reference sequence).

The rearrangement uses TRBV30 and TRBJ2-3; D possibly corresponds to TRBD1 (5 bases). V lost 0 bases, J lost 6 bases, and 13 bases lay in between. This CDR3 is built from 14 residues. Germline V gene lookup returns CDR1 GTSNPN and CDR2 SVGIG (reference sequence). The CDR3 spells CAWSVIRTSDTQYF. The CDR3 DNA reads as TGTGCCTGGAGTGTAATTAGGACATCTGATACGCAGTATTTT.